This is a list of T cell receptor beta chains from one sample in a study of blood T cell repertoires in COVID-19. TCRdb keeps only in-frame clones here, not all; method: immunoSEQ multiplex PCR. This table has 220,000 or so clones, 65% to 85% appearing once. The sample comprised peripheral blood. These receptors all come from a woman aged 30 to 39 who had recovered from COVID-19. Each CDR3 is given with its conserved first and last residue. The D gene is left open where the match is weak. Rows give clone size only sometimes, using once, few, many, or a class for an expanded clone.

size: few
V: TRBV30
D: .
J: TRBJ1-5
DNA: TGTGCCTGGAGTACGGGGGAAGGGCAGCCCCAGCATTTT
CDR3: CAWSTGEGQPQHF

size: .
V: TRBV28
D: .
J: TRBJ2-7
DNA: TGTGCCAGCAGTTTAAATCGGGCGGGGGAGCAGTACTTC
CDR3: CASSLNRAGEQYF

size: once
V: TRBV27
D: .
J: TRBJ2-1
DNA: TGTGCCAGCAGTGCTAGGACACAGAGGCAGTTCTTC
CDR3: CASSARTQRQFF

size: .
V: TRBV6-5
D: .
J: TRBJ1-5
DNA: TGTGCCAGCAGTTACTCGGATCCGGGGGATCATCAGCCCCAGCATTTT
CDR3: CASSYSDPGDHQPQHF

size: .
V: TRBV29-1
D: .
J: TRBJ1-5
DNA: TGCAGCGTTGTTGAAAGGGAAGGGGGTATGGGCAATCAGCCCCAGCATTTT
CDR3: CSVVEREGGMGNQPQHF

size: .
V: TRBV3-1/TRBV3-2
D: .
J: TRBJ1-3
DNA: TGTGCCAGCAGCGGGGCCGGTGACACCATATATTTT
CDR3: CASSGAGDTIYF

size: once
V: TRBV20-1
D: .
J: TRBJ1-2
DNA: TGCAGTGCTAGTGTCGGCGGGGGGGACTATGGCTACACCTTC
CDR3: CSASVGGGDYGYTF

size: few
V: TRBV12-3/TRBV12-4
D: .
J: TRBJ2-7
DNA: TGTGCCAGCAGCCAAAACTACGAGCAGTACTTC
CDR3: CASSQNYEQYF

size: .
V: TRBV11-2
D: .
J: TRBJ1-4
DNA: TGTGCCAGCAGCTTAGGCCCCCCGGAGCGACTGTTTTTT
CDR3: CASSLGPPERLFF

size: few
V: TRBV18
D: .
J: TRBJ2-7
DNA: TGTGCCAGCTCGCCGCTAGCAGGAATGAACGAGCAGTACTTC
CDR3: CASSPLAGMNEQYF

size: .
V: TRBV7-3
D: .
J: TRBJ2-2
DNA: TGTGCCAGCAGCTTCCCTCCCCCCCGGTACACCGGGGAGCTGTTTTTT
CDR3: CASSFPPPRYTGELFF

size: .
V: TRBV5-4
D: .
J: TRBJ1-6
DNA: TGTGCCGACGGGGGGCGCCTTTCACCCCTCCACTTT
CDR3: CADGGRLSPLHF

size: .
V: TRBV5-1
D: .
J: TRBJ2-2
DNA: TGCGCCAGCAGAGTTCGGGAACTATATAGCCTAACCGGGGAGCTGTTTTTT
CDR3: CASRVRELYSLTGELFF

size: .
V: TRBV9
D: TRBD2
J: TRBJ2-1
DNA: TGTGCCAGCAGCCCCACGGGGGCGGGAGGGGGCAATGAGCAGTTCTTC
CDR3: CASSPTGAGGGNEQFF

size: once
V: TRBV9
D: TRBD1
J: TRBJ1-4
DNA: TGTGCCAGCAGCGGGCAGCAAACAGGGGGTAATGAAAAACTGTTTTTT
CDR3: CASSGQQTGGNEKLFF

size: .
V: TRBV3-1/TRBV3-2
D: TRBD1
J: TRBJ2-7
DNA: TGTGCCAGCGGGACAGGCTCCTACGAGCAGTACTTC
CDR3: CASGTGSYEQYF

size: .
V: TRBV6-5
D: TRBD2
J: TRBJ2-7
DNA: TGTGCCAGCAGTATTCAGCTAGCGGGTTCCTACGAGCAGTACTTC
CDR3: CASSIQLAGSYEQYF

size: .
V: TRBV7-6
D: TRBD2
J: TRBJ2-1
DNA: TGTGCCAGCAGCTTAGCTAGCGGGCAGTACAATGAGCAGTTCTTC
CDR3: CASSLASGQYNEQFF

size: .
V: TRBV29-1
D: TRBD2
J: TRBJ2-7
DNA: TGCAGCGTTGCCGGGACTAGCGGATACGAGCAGTACTTC
CDR3: CSVAGTSGYEQYF

size: .
V: TRBV11-3
D: TRBD1
J: TRBJ2-7
DNA: TGTGCCAGCAGCTCCGGACAGGCTCCCTACGAGCAGTACTTC
CDR3: CASSSGQAPYEQYF

size: .
V: TRBV27
D: TRBD1
J: TRBJ2-2
DNA: TGTGCCAGCAGTCCGGGACAGGCGAACACCGGGGAGCTGTTTTTT
CDR3: CASSPGQANTGELFF

size: .
V: TRBV5-4
D: TRBD1
J: TRBJ1-6
DNA: TGTGCCAGCAGCTTGGACAGGGGTACCGATAATTCACCCCTCCACTTT
CDR3: CASSLDRGTDNSPLHF

size: .
V: TRBV28
D: .
J: TRBJ2-3
DNA: TGTGCCAGCAGTTCCTTTTTGGGTAGCGGAACAGATACGCAGTATTTT
CDR3: CASSSFLGSGTDTQYF

size: .
V: TRBV5-4
D: TRBD2
J: TRBJ2-5
DNA: TGTGCCAGCAGCAGAATAGCAGCTAGCGGAGTCCAAGAGACCCAGTACTTC
CDR3: CASSRIAASGVQETQYF

size: .
V: TRBV7-8
D: .
J: TRBJ1-2
DNA: TGTGCCAGCAGCTTAGGGGACTTCTATGGCTACACCTTC
CDR3: CASSLGDFYGYTF

size: once
V: TRBV27
D: TRBD2
J: TRBJ2-2
DNA: TGTGCCAGCAGGAGACGGACTAGCGGGCTCGCCCCCCCGAACACCGGGGAGCTGTTTTTT
CDR3: CASRRRTSGLAPPNTGELFF

size: .
V: TRBV12-3/TRBV12-4
D: TRBD2
J: TRBJ2-3
DNA: TGTGCCAGCAGTCTCGGGAGGGATACGCAGTATTTT
CDR3: CASSLGRDTQYF

size: .
V: TRBV30
D: TRBD1
J: TRBJ1-2
DNA: TGTGCCTGGAGTGCCCAGACAGGGAACTATGGCTACACCTTC
CDR3: CAWSAQTGNYGYTF

size: .
V: TRBV27
D: .
J: TRBJ1-6
DNA: TGTGCCAGCAGTTACGGTTCTTCACCCCTCCACTTT
CDR3: CASSYGSSPLHF

size: .
V: TRBV5-5
D: .
J: TRBJ1-6
DNA: TGTGCCAGCAGCCCGGGTTCGAGGGGAGGGACCTATAATTCACCCCTCCACTTT
CDR3: CASSPGSRGGTYNSPLHF

size: once
V: TRBV6-5
D: TRBD1
J: TRBJ1-1
DNA: TGTGCCAGCAGTTACGGGACAGGACCAAACACTGAAGCTTTCTTT
CDR3: CASSYGTGPNTEAFF

size: .
V: TRBV2
D: .
J: TRBJ2-1
DNA: TGTGCCAGCAGTGAAGACAACAATGAGCAGTTCTTC
CDR3: CASSEDNNEQFF

size: .
V: TRBV4-2
D: TRBD2
J: TRBJ2-1
DNA: TGTGCCAGCAGCCAGGATGGGACTAGCGGCGCCTACAATGAGCAGTTCTTC
CDR3: CASSQDGTSGAYNEQFF

size: .
V: TRBV14
D: .
J: TRBJ2-3
DNA: TGTGCCAGCAGCCAAGATCTGGGCGGGCCAAGCACAGATACGCAGTATTTT
CDR3: CASSQDLGGPSTDTQYF

size: .
V: TRBV30
D: TRBD1
J: TRBJ1-4
DNA: TGTGCCTGGACCGACAGGGTTGGTGAAAAACTGTTTTTT
CDR3: CAWTDRVGEKLFF

size: .
V: TRBV29-1
D: TRBD2
J: TRBJ2-7
DNA: TGCAGCGCCGTGACTAGCGGGACTTACGAGCAGTACTTC
CDR3: CSAVTSGTYEQYF

size: .
V: TRBV10-1
D: .
J: TRBJ2-2
DNA: TGCGCCAGCAGTGAGGGAGACTGGGCAGGGGCTTACACCGGGGAGCTGTTTTTT
CDR3: CASSEGDWAGAYTGELFF

size: once
V: TRBV19
D: .
J: TRBJ2-3
DNA: TGTGCCAGTAGTCCGGGGTCCGGGAAAACAGATACGCAGTATTTT
CDR3: CASSPGSGKTDTQYF

size: .
V: TRBV5-4
D: .
J: TRBJ2-5
DNA: TGTGCCAGCAGCTTGGCCCTACAAGAGACCCAGTACTTC
CDR3: CASSLALQETQYF

size: .
V: TRBV28
D: TRBD1
J: TRBJ2-7
DNA: TGTGCCAGCAGTCCGGGACAGACCTACGAGCAGTACTTC
CDR3: CASSPGQTYEQYF

size: .
V: TRBV9
D: TRBD1
J: TRBJ2-3
DNA: TGTGCCAGCAGCAACTCCCCGACAGGGATAAGGACAGATACGCAGTATTTT
CDR3: CASSNSPTGIRTDTQYF

size: .
V: TRBV24-1
D: TRBD1
J: TRBJ1-2
DNA: TGTGCCACCAGTGATTACAGGGGTGGCTACACCTTC
CDR3: CATSDYRGGYTF

size: .
V: TRBV5-4
D: TRBD2
J: TRBJ2-5
DNA: TGTGCCAGCAGCTTGATACTAGCGGGAGGGCAAGAGACCCAGTACTTC
CDR3: CASSLILAGGQETQYF

size: .
V: TRBV6-5
D: .
J: TRBJ1-6
DNA: TGTGCCAGCACCGCGGACAGATATAATTCACCCCTCCACTTT
CDR3: CASTADRYNSPLHF

size: .
V: TRBV28
D: .
J: TRBJ1-4
DNA: TGTGCCAGCGCCGCGGGGACGGTACATGAAAAACTGTTTTTT
CDR3: CASAAGTVHEKLFF

size: .
V: TRBV5-8
D: TRBD2
J: TRBJ2-5
DNA: TGTGCCAGCAGCTTGGGCCTAGCGGGAGAACAAGAGACCCAGTACTTC
CDR3: CASSLGLAGEQETQYF

size: .
V: TRBV9
D: TRBD2
J: TRBJ2-3
DNA: TGTGCCAGCAGCCCCACTAGCGGGGGAGATACGCAGTATTTT
CDR3: CASSPTSGGDTQYF

size: .
V: TRBV6-6
D: TRBD1
J: TRBJ2-3
DNA: TGTGCCAGCAGCCTAGGACAGGGGGCCGGAGATACGCAGTATTTT
CDR3: CASSLGQGAGDTQYF

size: .
V: TRBV9
D: .
J: TRBJ1-4
DNA: TGTGCCAGCAGCTCTAGAGGCTGGGTTGGAGGGGAAAAACTGTTTTTT
CDR3: CASSSRGWVGGEKLFF

size: .
V: TRBV13
D: .
J: TRBJ2-7
DNA: TGTGCCAGCAGCTTAGGTCAGTACTACGAGCAGTACTTC
CDR3: CASSLGQYYEQYF

size: .
V: TRBV5-6
D: .
J: TRBJ2-7
DNA: TGTGCCAGCAGCTTGTCACACTCCTACGAGCAGTACTTC
CDR3: CASSLSHSYEQYF

size: .
V: TRBV2
D: .
J: TRBJ1-5
DNA: TGTGCCAGCACCTTGCGCCAGCCCCAGCATTTT
CDR3: CASTLRQPQHF

size: .
V: TRBV24-1
D: TRBD1
J: TRBJ2-5
DNA: TGTGCCACCAGTGATCCTACAGGGGGCTACCAAGAGACCCAGTACTTC
CDR3: CATSDPTGGYQETQYF

size: .
V: TRBV10-3
D: .
J: TRBJ2-2
DNA: TGTGCCATCAGTGAGGAGGGAACTGGGGAGCTGTTTTTT
CDR3: CAISEEGTGELFF

size: .
V: TRBV28
D: .
J: TRBJ1-2
DNA: TGTGCCAGCAGTTGGTCAGGGGATGGTTATGGCTACACCTTC
CDR3: CASSWSGDGYGYTF

size: .
V: TRBV6-2/TRBV6-3
D: .
J: TRBJ2-7
DNA: TGTGCCAGCAGTTCCAGCTCCTACGAGCAGTACTTC
CDR3: CASSSSSYEQYF

size: .
V: TRBV27
D: .
J: TRBJ2-1
DNA: TGTGCCAGCAATACTACTTCCAATGAGCAGTTCTTC
CDR3: CASNTTSNEQFF

size: .
V: TRBV19
D: .
J: TRBJ2-7
DNA: TGTGCCAGTAGCAAAACTTCCGCCGCGGGAAAGGGCGAGCAGTACTTC
CDR3: CASSKTSAAGKGEQYF

size: few
V: TRBV7-9
D: .
J: TRBJ1-3
DNA: TGTGCCAGCAGCTTAAACGGTGGAAACACCATATATTTT
CDR3: CASSLNGGNTIYF